The 7 T cell receptor beta chains below come from one sample, sequenced in a study of cytomegalovirus exposure and HLA in healthy donors. The PCR had 60 Vbeta and 13 Jbeta primers. The table came from immunoSEQ multiplex PCR; TCRdb's copy has only in-frame clones and leaves some out. The table includes over 150,000 clones, about 81% detected once. Sequences were obtained from PBMCs. These receptors came from a woman aged 50 to 65 in good health and CMV-seropositive.

This clone has a handful of counts. This chain connects TRBV9 to TRBJ2-3, with no clear D. Trimming shortened V by 3 bases and J by 1 base, and 6 bases separated the two germline ends. CDR1 and CDR2 (germline): SGDLS, YYNGEE. CDR3 length: 13 residues. For the CDR3, the DNA is TGTGCCAGCAGCGACTCCGGCACAGATACGCAGTATTTT. Protein sequence: CASSDSGTDTQYF.

The J gene is TRBJ2-1, the V gene TRBV5-1; 8 positions agree with TRBD2. Trimming took 3 bases from V and 0 from J; bases not matched to a gene: 2. This CDR3 has 15 amino acids. CDR1 is SGHRS, CDR2 YFSETQ, per germline. In DNA, the CDR3 is TGCGCCAGCAGCTCTAGCGGGCCCTCCTACAATGAGCAGTTCTTC. Translated: CASSSSGPSYNEQFF.

J is TRBJ2-2 and V is TRBV4-2; 8 bases map to TRBD2. Germline CDR1 is LGHNA and CDR2 is YNFKEQ. Trimming at V came to 1 base and at J to 3 bases, leaving 4 bases not matched to a gene. CDR3 size: 16 residues. The CDR3 here is CASSQGTGGDTGELFF. Written as DNA, the CDR3 is TGTGCCAGCAGCCAAGGGACCGGGGGGGACACCGGGGAGCTGTTTTTT.

The V gene is TRBV5-6, the J gene TRBJ2-5; 8 positions match TRBD2. The germline V gene encodes CDR1 SGHDT and CDR2 YYEEEE. The V and J ends lost 0 bases and 5 bases, in that order; junction bases with no gene match: 6. CDR3 size: 15 residues. The CDR3, as DNA: TGTGCCAGCAGCTTGGAATTAGCGGGAAGGGAGACCCAGTACTTC. It yields the protein CASSLELAGRETQYF.

In this sample, this clone turned up once. V is TRBV7-8 and J is TRBJ1-4; no reliable D call. Trimming took 0 bases from V and 6 from J, leaving 8 bases between them. Germline-derived CDR1 and CDR2 are SGHVS and FQNEAQ. This CDR3 has 14 amino acids. CDR3 DNA: TGTGCCAGCAGCTTAGCCGGGTACGATGAAAAACTGTTTTTT. As protein: CASSLAGYDEKLFF.

Concerning this clone: Other DNA sequences in the same sample also yield this CDR3. The gene calls are TRBV18 and TRBJ2-1, with TRBD2 matching 14 bases. This CDR3 has 15 amino acids. V lost 3 bases and J lost 5; bases outside the gene matches: 0. Germline CDR1 and CDR2: KGHSH and LQKENI. The CDR3 DNA is TGTGCCAGCTCACCGGGACTAGCGGGGGACAATGAGCAGTTCTTC. This sequence encodes CASSPGLAGDNEQFF.

The chain joins TRBV30 to TRBJ1-2; the D gene is possibly TRBD1 (5 bases). This CDR3 contains 13 residues. Trimming stripped 8 bases from V and 2 bases from J, with 15 bases between. CDR1 and CDR2 from the germline V gene are GTSNPN and SVGIG (reference sequence). CDR3 residues: CALQDRANYGYTF. The CDR3 DNA follows: TGTGCCCTCCAAGACAGAGCAAACTATGGCTACACCTTC.